Listed below are T cell receptor beta chains from one sample, sequenced in a study of cytomegalovirus exposure and HLA in healthy donors. Sequencing used immunoSEQ multiplex PCR; TCRdb keeps in-frame clones, though not all of them. The table records about 150,000 clones, less than 9.5% of them present only once. The sample consisted of PBMCs. These receptors were collected from a male donor in good health and CMV-seronegative. Each CDR3 is given with its conserved first and last residue. The D gene is left open where the match is weak. Clone size appears in some rows only: once, few, many, or a class for an expanded clone.

abundance	d_gene	v_gene	j_gene	CDR3aa	CDR3nt
-	-	TRBV5-1	TRBJ1-1	CASSWTATGGTEAFF	TGCGCCAGCAGTTGGACAGCAACGGGGGGAACTGAAGCTTTCTTT
few	TRBD2	TRBV7-8	TRBJ2-1	CASSPLGAGGPREQFF	TGTGCCAGCAGCCCCCTAGGGGCGGGAGGGCCTCGTGAGCAGTTCTTC
few	-	TRBV7-9	TRBJ1-3	CASSLVSGFSGNTIYF	TGTGCCAGCAGCTTAGTCTCGGGGTTCTCTGGAAACACCATATATTTT
few	-	TRBV18	TRBJ1-1	CASSGGIQGTGNTEAFF	TGTGCCAGCTCAGGGGGTATTCAGGGGACGGGAAACACTGAAGCTTTCTTT
-	TRBD2	TRBV5-1	TRBJ2-3	CASSLGSSGTDTQYF	TGCGCCAGCAGCTTGGGGTCTAGCGGGACAGATACGCAGTATTTT
few	-	TRBV13	TRBJ2-4	CASSFTRGWQKNIQYF	TGTGCCAGCAGCTTCACCAGGGGTTGGCAGAAAAACATTCAGTACTTC
-	-	TRBV7-2	TRBJ2-3	CASSPTTDTQYF	TGTGCCAGCAGCCCCACTACAGATACGCAGTATTTT
few	-	TRBV13	TRBJ2-7	CASSLGGQLAYEQYF	TGTGCCAGCAGCTTAGGAGGACAGCTCGCCTACGAGCAGTACTTC
few	-	TRBV11-2	TRBJ1-1	CASTRTENTEAFF	TGTGCCAGCACTAGGACAGAGAACACTGAAGCTTTCTTT
-	-	TRBV6-5	TRBJ2-7	CATGTTTYEQYF	TGTGCCACGGGTACGACCACCTACGAGCAGTACTTC